The 8 T cell receptor beta chains presented below share a single source sample, sequenced in a study of CD8 T cells in Susac syndrome. Random hexamers served to reverse transcribe roughly 0.45 to 1 ug RNA. TCRdb redid the calling of the immunoSEQ multiplex PCR reads with MiXCR, one entry per CDR3 protein. The sample has a few hundred thousand distinct CDR3 sequences; roughly 85% are singletons. Sequenced sample: CD8+ T cells from PBMCs. These receptors were collected from a human donor with multiple sclerosis.

The chain is built from TRBV9 and TRBJ2-7, with 8 bases fitting TRBD1. The CDR3 consists of 16 residues. Trimming cost V 2 bases and J 1 base; bases outside gene matches: 8. CDR1 is SGDLS, CDR2 YYNGEE, per germline. For the CDR3, the DNA is TGTGCCAGCAGCGTTGATTCCGGGACAGGTTCCTACGAGCAGTACTTC. Translated: CASSVDSGTGSYEQYF.

This chain's CDR3 is CASRSSYNEQFF. As DNA, the CDR3 is TGTGCCAGCCGATCTTCCTACAATGAGCAGTTCTTC. The gene calls are TRBV6-4 and TRBJ2-1; D gene uncertain. There are 12 residues in the CDR3. Trimming removed 8 bases from V and 1 base from J, with 6 bases in between. Looked up from germline, CDR1 is MRHNA and CDR2 is SNTAGT.

The chain employs TRBV6-1 and TRBJ2-6; D is undetermined. Per germline, CDR1 MNHNS and CDR2 SASEGT. Trimming removed 5 bases at V and 0 bases at J, with 20 bases between. This CDR3 is built from 19 residues. The CDR3 nucleotides are TGTGCCAGCAGTCCACGACGGGCAGCCGTCCTCTCTGGGGCCAACGTCCTGACTTTC. The encoded protein is CASSPRRAAVLSGANVLTF.

The chain combines TRBV30 with TRBJ2-7, with 8 bases lining up with TRBD2. V gave up 3 bases and J gave up 5 bases; unmatched junction bases: 9. CDR1 is GTSNPN, CDR2 SVGIG, per germline (reference sequence). The CDR3 runs to 14 residues. This CDR3 is CAWRRKREFHEQYF. The CDR3 bases are TGTGCCTGGAGAAGGAAGCGGGAGTTCCACGAGCAGTACTTC. The full variable domain, rest sourced from reference TRBV30 and TRBJ2-7, is SQTIHQWPATLVQPVGSPLSLECTVEGTSNPNLYWYRQAAGRGLQLLFYSVGIGQISSEVPQNLSASRPQDRQFILSSKKLLLSDSGFYLCAWRRKREFHEQYFGPGTRLTVT.

In its sample, this clonotype was seen a few times. The chain joins TRBV27 to TRBJ2-7, with TRBD2 identical over 9 bases. V trimming: 3 bases; J trimming: 5 bases; junction bases outside the gene matches: 5. Germline lookup yields CDR1 MNHEY and CDR2 SMNVEV (reference sequence). CDR3 size: 14 residues. The CDR3 nucleotides read TGTGCCAGCAGTTTTAGCGGGAGTCTCAACGAGCAGTACTTC. This translates into CASSFSGSLNEQYF.

The V gene is TRBV28, the J gene TRBJ1-2, with D maybe TRBD1 (5 bases). Between the trimmed V and J ends, which lost 2 bases and 1 base, there was a span of 8 bases. Germline V gene sequence: CDR1 MDHEN, CDR2 SYDVKM. The CDR3 is 14 amino acids. The CDR3 DNA reads TGTGCCAGCAGTTTACAGGGAATTAACTATGGCTACACCTTC. Amino acids: CASSLQGINYGYTF.

The J gene is TRBJ1-3, the V gene TRBV4-1, with a tentative D call TRBD1 (5 bases). Per germline, CDR1 MGHRA and CDR2 YSYEKL. This CDR3 comprises 16 residues. Trimming removed 6 bases from V and 4 bases from J, with 19 bases in between. In DNA, the CDR3 is TGCGCCAGCAGACTCATAGGGGCAGGGAAGGGAAACACCATATATTTT. Protein: CASRLIGAGKGNTIYF.

A few counts support this clonotype. This chain uses TRBV12-3 or TRBV12-4 with TRBJ2-7; 10 nucleotides line up with TRBD2. This CDR3 comprises 15 residues. The trim removed 9 bases at V and 6 bases at J, leaving 14 bases unmatched. Here the CDR3 reads CASSPGASGRLEQYF. As DNA, the CDR3 is TGTGCCAGTAGCCCCGGGGCTAGCGGGAGACTCGAGCAGTACTTC.